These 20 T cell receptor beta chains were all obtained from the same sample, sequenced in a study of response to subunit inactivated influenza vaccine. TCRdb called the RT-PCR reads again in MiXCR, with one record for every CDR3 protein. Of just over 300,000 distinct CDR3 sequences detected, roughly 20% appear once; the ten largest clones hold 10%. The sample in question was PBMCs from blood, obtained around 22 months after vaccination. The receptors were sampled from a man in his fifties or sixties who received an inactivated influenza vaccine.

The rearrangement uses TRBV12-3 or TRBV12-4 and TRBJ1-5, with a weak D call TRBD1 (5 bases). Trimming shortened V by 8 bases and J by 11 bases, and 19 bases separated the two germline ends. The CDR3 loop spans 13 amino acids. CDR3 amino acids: CASGALIANAQHF. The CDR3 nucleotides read TGTGCCAGCGGGGCCCTAATCGCAAATGCCCAGCATTTT.

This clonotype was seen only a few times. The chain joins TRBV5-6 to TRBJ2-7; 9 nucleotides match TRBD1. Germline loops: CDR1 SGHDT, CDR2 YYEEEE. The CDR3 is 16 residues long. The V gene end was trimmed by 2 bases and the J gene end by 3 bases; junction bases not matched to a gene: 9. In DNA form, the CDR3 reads TGTGCCAGCAGCTTTCGAGGGACAGGGTCCGTCTACGAGCAGTACTTC. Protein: CASSFRGTGSVYEQYF. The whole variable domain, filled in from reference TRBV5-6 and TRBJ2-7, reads DAGVTQSPTHLIKTRGQQVTLRCSPKSGHDTVSWYQQALGQGPQFIFQYYEEEERQRGNFPDRFSGHQFPNYSSELNVNALLLGDSALYLCASSFRGTGSVYEQYFGPGTRLTVT.

The CDR3 here is CASSLARSSGGYTF. CDR3 coding DNA: TGTGCCAGCAGCTTAGCGAGGTCAAGCGGAGGCTACACCTTC. The rearrangement joins TRBV7-9 to TRBJ1-2; no clear D gene. The CDR3 is 14 residues long. The V end lost 0 bases, the J end lost 8 bases, and 13 bases lay between the germline ends. Germline CDR1 is SEHNR and CDR2 is FQNEAQ (reference sequence). The variable domain in full, with the rest retrieved from reference TRBV7-9 and TRBJ1-2, is DTGVSQNPRHKITKRGQNVTFRCDPISEHNRLYWYRQTLGQGPEFLTYFQNEAQLEKSRLLSDRFSAERPKGSFSTLEIQRTEQGDSAMYLCASSLARSSGGYTFGSGTRLTVV.

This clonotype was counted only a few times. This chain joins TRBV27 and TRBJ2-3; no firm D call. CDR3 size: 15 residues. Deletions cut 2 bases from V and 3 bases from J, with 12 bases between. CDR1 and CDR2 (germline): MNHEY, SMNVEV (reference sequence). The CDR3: CASSLRAFATDTQYF. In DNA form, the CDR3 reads TGTGCCAGCAGTTTAAGAGCCTTCGCTACAGATACGCAGTATTTT.

This CDR3 reads CASSLRIGDTEAFF. CDR3 coding DNA: TGTGCCAGCAGTTTGAGGATTGGGGACACTGAAGCTTTCTTT. The V gene is TRBV28, the J gene TRBJ1-1; no clear D. The V and J ends lost 3 bases and 3 bases respectively, with 11 bases between them. This CDR3 comprises 14 residues. CDR1 MDHEN and CDR2 SYDVKM come from the germline V gene.

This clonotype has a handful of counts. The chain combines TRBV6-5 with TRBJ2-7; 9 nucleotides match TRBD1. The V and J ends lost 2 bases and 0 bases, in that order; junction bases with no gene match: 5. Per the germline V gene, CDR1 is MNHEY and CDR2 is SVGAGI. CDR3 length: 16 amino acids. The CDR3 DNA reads TGTGCCAGCAGTTACGGTCGGACAGGGGTCTCCTACGAGCAGTACTTC. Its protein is CASSYGRTGVSYEQYF.

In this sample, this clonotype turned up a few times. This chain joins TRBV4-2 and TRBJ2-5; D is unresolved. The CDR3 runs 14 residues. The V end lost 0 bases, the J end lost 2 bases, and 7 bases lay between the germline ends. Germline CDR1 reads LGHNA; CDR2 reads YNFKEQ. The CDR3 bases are TGTGCCAGCAGCCAAGAGAGGAGACAAGAGACCCAGTACTTC. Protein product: CASSQERRQETQYF.

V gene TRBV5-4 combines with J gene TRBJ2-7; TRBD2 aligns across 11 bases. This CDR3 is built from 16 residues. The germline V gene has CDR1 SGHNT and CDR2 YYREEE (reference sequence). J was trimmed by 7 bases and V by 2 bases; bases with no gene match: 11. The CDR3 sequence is CASSLGTSGGYGEQYF. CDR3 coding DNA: TGTGCCAGCAGCTTAGGGACTAGCGGAGGGTATGGAGAGCAGTACTTC.

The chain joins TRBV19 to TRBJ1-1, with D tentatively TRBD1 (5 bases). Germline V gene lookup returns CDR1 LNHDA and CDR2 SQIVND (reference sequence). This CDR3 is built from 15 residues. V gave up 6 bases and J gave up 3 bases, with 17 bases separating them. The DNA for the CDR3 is TGTGCCAGTAGACACCCGACAGAGGGTGACACTGAAGCTTTCTTT. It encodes CASRHPTEGDTEAFF.

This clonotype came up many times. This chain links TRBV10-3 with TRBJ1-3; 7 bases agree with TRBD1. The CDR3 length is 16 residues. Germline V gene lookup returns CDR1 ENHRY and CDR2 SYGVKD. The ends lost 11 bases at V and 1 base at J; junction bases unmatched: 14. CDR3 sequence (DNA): TGTGCCGTCGGGGACAGCCAAATTATTTCTGGAAACACCATATATTTT. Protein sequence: CAVGDSQIISGNTIYF.

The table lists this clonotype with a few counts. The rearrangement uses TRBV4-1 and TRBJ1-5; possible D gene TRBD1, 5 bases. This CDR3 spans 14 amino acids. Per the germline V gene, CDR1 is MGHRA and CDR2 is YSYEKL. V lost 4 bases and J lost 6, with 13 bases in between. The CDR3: CASSLKIGGQPQHF. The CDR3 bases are TGCGCCAGCAGCCTTAAGATCGGGGGTCAGCCCCAGCATTTT.

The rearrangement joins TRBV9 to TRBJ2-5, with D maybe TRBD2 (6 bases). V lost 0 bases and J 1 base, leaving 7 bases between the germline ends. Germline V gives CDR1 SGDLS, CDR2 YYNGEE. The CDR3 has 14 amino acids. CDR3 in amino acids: CASSVAGLQETQYF. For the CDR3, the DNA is TGTGCCAGCAGCGTAGCGGGACTCCAAGAGACCCAGTACTTC.

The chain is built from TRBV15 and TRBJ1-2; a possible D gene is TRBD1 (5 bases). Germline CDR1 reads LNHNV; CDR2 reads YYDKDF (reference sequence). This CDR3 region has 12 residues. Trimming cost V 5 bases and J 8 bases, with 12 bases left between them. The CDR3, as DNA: TGTGCCACCAGCCCAGGGCGATGGGGCTACACCTTC. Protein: CATSPGRWGYTF. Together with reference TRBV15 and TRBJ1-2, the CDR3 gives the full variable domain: DAMVIQNPRYQVTQFGKPVTLSCSQTLNHNVMYWYQQKSSQAPKLLFHYYDKDFNNEADTPDNFQSRRPNTSFCFLDIRSPGLGDTAMYLCATSPGRWGYTFGSGTRLTVV.

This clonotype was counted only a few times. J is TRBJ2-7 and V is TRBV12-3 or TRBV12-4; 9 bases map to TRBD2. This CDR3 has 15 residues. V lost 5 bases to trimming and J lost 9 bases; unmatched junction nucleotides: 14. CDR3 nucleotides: TGTGCCAGCAGTACCAGTAGCGGGGGCCCCTATGTGCAGTACTTC. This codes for CASSTSSGGPYVQYF.

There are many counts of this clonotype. CDR3 nucleotides: TGTGCCAGCAGCCCGCGATCCACTGAAGCTTTCTTT. Translation gives CASSPRSTEAFF. The chain is built from TRBV5-5 and TRBJ1-1, with D hard to call. The germline V and J ends were trimmed by 4 bases and 4 bases, with 8 bases remaining between them. This CDR3 is 12 amino acids long. The germline V gene has CDR1 SGHKS and CDR2 YYEKEE (reference sequence).

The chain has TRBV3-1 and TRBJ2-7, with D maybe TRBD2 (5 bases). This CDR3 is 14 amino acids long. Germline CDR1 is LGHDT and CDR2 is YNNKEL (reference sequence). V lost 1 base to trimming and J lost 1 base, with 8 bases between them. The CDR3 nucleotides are TGTGCCAGCAGCCAAGGCAGCGGATCCTACGAGCAGTACTTC. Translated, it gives CASSQGSGSYEQYF.

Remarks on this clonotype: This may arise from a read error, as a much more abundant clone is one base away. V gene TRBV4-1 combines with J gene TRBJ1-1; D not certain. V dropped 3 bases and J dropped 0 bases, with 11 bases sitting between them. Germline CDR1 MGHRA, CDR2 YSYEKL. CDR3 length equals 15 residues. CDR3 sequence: CASSQGWVMNTEAFF. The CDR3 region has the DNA TGCGCCAGCAGCCAGGGATGGGTCATGAACACTGAAGCTTTCTTT.

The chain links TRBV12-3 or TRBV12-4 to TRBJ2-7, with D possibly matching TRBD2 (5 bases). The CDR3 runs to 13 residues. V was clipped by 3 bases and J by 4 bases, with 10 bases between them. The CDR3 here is CASSLGGRYEQYF. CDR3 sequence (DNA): TGTGCCAGCAGTTTGGGCGGGCGTTACGAGCAGTACTTC.

The CDR3 coding sequence is TGTGCCAGCAGCCAAGTCGATAGGGGAGAGACCCAGTACTTC. It encodes CASSQVDRGETQYF. The chain recombines TRBV3-1 with TRBJ2-5; D is perhaps TRBD1 (5 bases). V gave up 1 base and J gave up 4 bases, with 10 bases separating them. This CDR3 region has 14 residues. Per germline, CDR1 LGHDT and CDR2 YNNKEL (reference sequence).

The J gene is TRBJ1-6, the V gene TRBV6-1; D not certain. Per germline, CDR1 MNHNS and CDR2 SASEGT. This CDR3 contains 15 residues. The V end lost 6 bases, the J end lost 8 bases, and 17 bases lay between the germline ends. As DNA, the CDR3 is TGTGCCAGCAGCCGTAATCCAGGAAGGGATTCACCCCTCCACTTT. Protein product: CASSRNPGRDSPLHF.